The 26 T cell receptor beta chains below were found in one sample sequenced in a study of T cell changes during pregnancy in multiple sclerosis. Generated by immunoSEQ multiplex PCR, the TCRdb table keeps only in-frame clones and is missing some. This repertoire shows roughly 68,000 clones, roughly 94% found once; its top ten account for more than 1.1%. Sequenced material: peripheral blood, taken in the second trimester of pregnancy. Receptors originate from a female donor in good health, enrolled as a control in a pregnancy study.

CDR3 coding DNA: TGTGCCAGCAAAAGGAGAGGAAGTTACGAGCAGTACTTC. Amino acids: CASKRRGSYEQYF. The V and J genes are TRBV7-2 and TRBJ2-7; D is uncertain. Looked up from germline, CDR1 is SGHTA and CDR2 is FQGNSA. Deletions cut 7 bases from V and 4 bases from J, with 14 bases between. This CDR3 has 13 residues. Full variable domain (missing parts from reference TRBV7-2 and TRBJ2-7): GAGVSQSPSNKVTEKGKDVELRCDPISGHTALYWYRQSLGQGLEFLIYFQGNSAPDKSGLPSDRFSAERTGGSVSTLTIQRTQQEDSAVYLCASKRRGSYEQYFGPGTRLTVT.

This chain joins TRBV2 and TRBJ2-2; D is ambiguous. The length of the CDR3 is 14 residues. CDR1 and CDR2 from the germline V gene are SNHLY and FYNNEI. With 6 bases removed from V and 4 bases from J, the gap between germline ends came to 12 bases. The CDR3, as DNA: TGTGCCAGCAGGATGCGAGAGGTCACCGGGGAGCTGTTTTTT. Encoded protein: CASRMREVTGELFF.

The CDR3 nucleotides are TGTGCCAGCAGCCCCGAAGGGGAGGGCTTCGATACGCAGTATTTT. It codes for CASSPEGEGFDTQYF. The chain has TRBV28 and TRBJ2-3, with 7 bases matching TRBD2. The CDR3 totals 15 residues. J gave up 6 bases and V 6 bases, and 12 bases lay outside the gene matches. From germline, CDR1 is MDHEN and CDR2 SYDVKM. Full variable domain (rest looked up from reference TRBV28 and TRBJ2-3): DVKVTQSSRYLVKRTGEKVFLECVQDMDHENMFWYRQDPGLGLRLIYFSYDVKMKEKGDIPEGYSVSREKKERFSLILESASTNQTSMYLCASSPEGEGFDTQYFGPGTRLTVL.

V and J are TRBV14 and TRBJ2-7; 7 bases line up with TRBD2. Germline-derived CDR1 and CDR2 are SGHDN and FVKESK. The CDR3 sequence is 14 residues long. V dropped 2 bases and J dropped 1; count of bases not matched to a gene: 2. Here the CDR3 reads CASSQQGLSYEQYF. CDR3 coding DNA: TGTGCCAGCAGCCAACAGGGACTATCCTACGAGCAGTACTTC.

The chain uses TRBV6-1 and TRBJ2-7; 7 bases are a match to TRBD2. V shed 1 base and J 4 bases; nucleotides not matched to a gene: 7. Germline CDR1 reads MNHNS; CDR2 reads SASEGT. The length of the CDR3 is 15 residues. The CDR3 region is CASSEELLAAYEQYF. Here the CDR3 DNA reads TGTGCCAGCAGTGAAGAATTGCTAGCGGCATACGAGCAGTACTTC.

V is TRBV6-4 and J is TRBJ1-3; 9 nucleotides agree with TRBD1. V dropped 7 bases and J dropped 0; count of bases not matched to a gene: 10. Germline CDR1 reads MRHNA; CDR2 reads SNTAGT. This CDR3 has 17 residues. CDR3 protein: CASTNEGDRDSGNTIYF. The CDR3 DNA follows: TGTGCCAGCACCAATGAGGGGGACAGGGACTCTGGAAACACCATATATTTT.

The CDR3 DNA follows: TGTGCCAGCAGCCGCGCCGGTAGCGAGCAGTACTTC. It translates to CASSRAGSEQYF. J is TRBJ2-7 and V is TRBV5-4; no firm D call. Trimming left V 4 bases short and J 6 bases short, with 11 bases between. The CDR3 is 12 amino acids. CDR1 and CDR2 (germline): SGHNT, YYREEE (reference sequence). Full variable domain (missing parts from reference TRBV5-4 and TRBJ2-7): ETGVTQSPTHLIKTRGQQVTLRCSSQSGHNTVSWYQQALGQGPQFIFQYYREEENGRGNFPPRFSGLQFPNYSSELNVNALELDDSALYLCASSRAGSEQYFGPGTRLTVT.

The CDR3 nucleotides are TGTGCCAGCAGCTTACTAGCTAGCTCCTACGAGCAGTACTTC. Its translation is CASSLLASSYEQYF. The V call is TRBV7-6, the J call TRBJ2-7; D is perhaps TRBD2 (5 bases). Trimming shortened V by 2 bases and J by 0 bases, and 8 bases separated the two germline ends. Germline loops: CDR1 SGHVS, CDR2 FNYEAQ. The CDR3 loop spans 14 amino acids.

The J gene is TRBJ2-3, the V gene TRBV28; 10 positions match TRBD2. This CDR3 contains 16 residues. Germline CDR1 is MDHEN and CDR2 is SYDVKM. The V gene end was trimmed by 4 bases and the J gene end by 1 base; junction bases not matched to a gene: 5. CDR3 sequence reads: CASSSLAGVRTDTQYF. CDR3 nucleotides: TGTGCCAGCAGTTCTCTAGCGGGAGTTCGCACAGATACGCAGTATTTT.

V usage is TRBV5-4 and J usage is TRBJ2-3; TRBD2 matches 9 bases. Germline V gene lookup returns CDR1 SGHNT and CDR2 YYREEE (reference sequence). J gave up 5 bases and V 0 bases, and 4 bases lay outside the gene matches. The CDR3 sequence is 15 residues long. In DNA form, the CDR3 reads TGTGCCAGCAGCTTGGGACTAGCGGCACTAGATACGCAGTATTTT. Amino acid sequence: CASSLGLAALDTQYF.

The rearrangement links TRBV28 to TRBJ2-5; 15 nucleotides agree with TRBD2. The junction had 7 bases not matched to a gene; V was cut back by 6 bases and J by 5 bases. This CDR3 region has 16 residues. Germline-derived CDR1 and CDR2 are MDHEN and SYDVKM. The CDR3 here is CASSPWTSGRGETQYF. CDR3 nucleotide sequence: TGTGCCAGCAGCCCCTGGACTAGCGGGAGGGGGGAGACCCAGTACTTC. Full variable domain (rest looked up from reference TRBV28 and TRBJ2-5): DVKVTQSSRYLVKRTGEKVFLECVQDMDHENMFWYRQDPGLGLRLIYFSYDVKMKEKGDIPEGYSVSREKKERFSLILESASTNQTSMYLCASSPWTSGRGETQYFGPGTRLLVL.

CDR3 bases: TGTGCCAGCAGCGTAGTTGGGCGGGCTGTTGATGAGCAGTTCTTC. It encodes CASSVVGRAVDEQFF. This chain links TRBV9 with TRBJ2-1; the D gene is possibly TRBD2 (5 bases). This CDR3 is 15 amino acids long. Deletions cut 0 bases from V and 8 bases from J, with 15 bases between. The germline gives CDR1 SGDLS, CDR2 YYNGEE. The whole variable domain, filled in from reference TRBV9 and TRBJ2-1, reads DSGVTQTPKHLITATGQRVTLRCSPRSGDLSVYWYQQSLDQGLQFLIQYYNGEERAKGNILERFSAQQFPDLHSELNLSSLELGDSALYFCASSVVGRAVDEQFFGPGTRLTVL.

The V gene is TRBV5-4, the J gene TRBJ2-5; tentative D call: TRBD1 (7 bases). The CDR3 runs to 16 residues. Trimming removed 2 bases at V and 2 bases at J, with 16 bases between. Germline V gives CDR1 SGHNT, CDR2 YYREEE (reference sequence). CDR3 loop: CASSFPGGGLQETQYF. The DNA for the CDR3 is TGTGCCAGCAGCTTCCCAGGAGGGGGCCTACAAGAGACCCAGTACTTC.

The chain recombines TRBV6-7 with TRBJ2-7, with 7 bases fitting TRBD1. TRBV6-7 is annotated as an ORF whose role is uncertain. V lost 10 bases to trimming and J lost 5 bases; unmatched junction nucleotides: 5. This CDR3 comprises 11 residues. In DNA, the CDR3 is TGTGCCAAGACAGGGAGCCACGAGCAGTACTTC. Its protein product is CAKTGSHEQYF.

The count of this clone is one. This chain links TRBV7-3 with TRBJ2-3, with a weak D call TRBD2 (6 bases). This CDR3 has 16 residues. Germline lookup yields CDR1 SGHTA and CDR2 FQGTGA. V was shortened by 5 bases and J by 2 bases, with 17 bases between the two germline ends. CDR3 protein: CASSPNAGLSTDTQYF. The CDR3 DNA reads TGTGCCAGCAGCCCAAACGCGGGACTGTCCACAGATACGCAGTATTTT.

The chain is built from TRBV11-2 and TRBJ1-4, with D possibly TRBD1 on 5 matching bases. CDR1 SGHAT and CDR2 FQNNGV come from the germline V gene. V gave up 0 bases and J gave up 10 bases, with 15 bases separating them. This CDR3 contains 15 residues. The CDR3 is CASSLEGGGGPKLFF. The CDR3 DNA reads as TGTGCCAGCAGCTTAGAAGGAGGCGGGGGACCAAAACTGTTTTTT.

In DNA, the CDR3 is TGTGCCAGCTCACCACGGACTAGCGGGTTGGACCGGTATGAGCAGTTCTTC. It codes for CASSPRTSGLDRYEQFF. This chain joins TRBV18 and TRBJ2-1; 11 bases line up with TRBD2. The V gene's germline CDR1 is KGHSH and CDR2 LQKENI. The length of the CDR3 is 17 residues. The V gene end was trimmed by 1 base and the J gene end by 8 bases; junction bases not matched to a gene: 10.

V gene TRBV4-2 combines with J gene TRBJ2-7, with 8 bases fitting TRBD2. The CDR3 spans 15 residues. V was pared by 5 bases and J by 3 bases, with 9 bases of the junction left unmatched. Germline loops: CDR1 LGHNA, CDR2 YNFKEQ. The CDR3 loop is CASSLGASGYYEQYF. As DNA, the CDR3 is TGTGCCAGCAGCTTAGGGGCTAGCGGGTACTACGAGCAGTACTTC.

This rearrangement joins TRBV7-8 to TRBJ1-1; TRBD1 might be the D (6 bases). The germline CDR1 and CDR2 sequences are SGHVS and FQNEAQ. CDR3 length: 17 amino acids. Between the trimmed V and J ends, which lost 0 bases and 1 base, there was a span of 15 bases. The chain's CDR3 is CASSLAPLGQQNTEAFF. CDR3 nucleotide sequence: TGTGCCAGCAGCTTAGCCCCCCTCGGACAGCAGAACACTGAAGCTTTCTTT. The full variable domain, in which reference TRBV7-8 and TRBJ1-1 provide the parts outside the CDR3, is GAGVSQSPRYKVAKRGQDVALRCDPISGHVSLFWYQQALGQGPEFLTYFQNEAQLDKSGLPSDRFFAERPEGSVSTLKIQRTQQEDSAVYLCASSLAPLGQQNTEAFFGQGTRLTVV.

Comment on this clone: An end of the junction does not agree with germline; a read error may underlie this. This rearrangement joins TRBV29-1 to TRBJ2-1, with 8 bases aligning to TRBD2. The CDR3 sequence is 14 residues long. Germline assignment: CDR1 SQVTM and CDR2 ANQGSEA. The CDR3 here is CSVLSTSGYNGQFF. CDR3 nucleotide sequence: TGCAGCGTTCTTTCTACTAGCGGATACAATGGGCAGTTCTTC.

The chain has TRBV4-3 and TRBJ1-5; D is uncertain. Trimming pared 0 bases from V and 4 bases from J, leaving 4 bases between. CDR1 is LGHNA, CDR2 YSLEER, per germline. CDR3 size: 13 residues. The DNA for the CDR3 is TGCGCCAGCAGCCAAGATCCTAATCAGCCCCAGCATTTT. It specifies CASSQDPNQPQHF.

CDR3 coding DNA: TGTGCCAGCAGCTTAGAAGGGACTAGCGGCTACAATGAGCAGTTCTTC. Residues: CASSLEGTSGYNEQFF. The chain carries TRBV7-3 and TRBJ2-1; 11 bases are shared with TRBD2. There are 16 residues in the CDR3. The J segment lost 3 bases and the V segment lost 2 bases, leaving 3 bases of the junction unmatched. The germline gives CDR1 SGHTA, CDR2 FQGTGA. The complete variable domain, with remaining parts taken from reference TRBV7-3 and TRBJ2-1, reads GAGVSQTPSNKVTEKGKYVELRCDPISGHTALYWYRQSLGQGPEFLIYFQGTGAADDSGLPNDRFFAVRPEGSVSTLKIQRTERGDSAVYLCASSLEGTSGYNEQFFGPGTRLTVL.

The chain is built from TRBV5-1 and TRBJ2-5; TRBD1 agrees at 8 bases. The DNA end is more similar to TRBJ2-7, so the J call may be wrong. The CDR3 loop spans 15 amino acids. Germline lookup yields CDR1 SGHRS and CDR2 YFSETQ. The CDR3 reads CASSSGEGQDGEQYF. CDR3 nucleotides: TGCGCCAGCAGCTCCGGTGAGGGACAGGACGGCGAGCAGTACTTC.

This CDR3 is CASSPAGGLAGGPGSYEQYF. The CDR3 coding sequence is TGTGCCAGCAGCCCGGCGGGGGGACTAGCGGGAGGGCCGGGATCGTACGAGCAGTACTTC. The V gene is TRBV28, the J gene TRBJ2-7; TRBD2 matches 16 bases. This CDR3 is built from 20 residues. Germline V gene lookup returns CDR1 MDHEN and CDR2 SYDVKM. Trimming removed 6 bases from V and 4 bases from J; junction bases left unmatched: 18.

The chain has TRBV27 and TRBJ2-7, with 7 nucleotides matching TRBD1. Germline-derived CDR1 and CDR2 are MNHEY and SMNVEV (reference sequence). Trimming took 9 bases from V and 2 from J; bases not matched to a gene: 7. The CDR3 loop spans 13 amino acids. The DNA for the CDR3 is TGTGCCAGACCGCAGGGGGTCACCTACGAGCAGTACTTC. This translates into CARPQGVTYEQYF.

The rearrangement links TRBV27 to TRBJ2-7, with a tentative D call TRBD2 (6 bases). The CDR3 consists of 14 residues. Germline V gene data show CDR1 as MNHEY and CDR2 as SMNVEV (reference sequence). V shed 6 bases and J shed 2 bases, with 14 bases lying between them. The CDR3 here is CASRIRRDAYEQYF. As DNA, the CDR3 is TGTGCCAGCAGGATAAGGCGGGATGCCTACGAGCAGTACTTC.